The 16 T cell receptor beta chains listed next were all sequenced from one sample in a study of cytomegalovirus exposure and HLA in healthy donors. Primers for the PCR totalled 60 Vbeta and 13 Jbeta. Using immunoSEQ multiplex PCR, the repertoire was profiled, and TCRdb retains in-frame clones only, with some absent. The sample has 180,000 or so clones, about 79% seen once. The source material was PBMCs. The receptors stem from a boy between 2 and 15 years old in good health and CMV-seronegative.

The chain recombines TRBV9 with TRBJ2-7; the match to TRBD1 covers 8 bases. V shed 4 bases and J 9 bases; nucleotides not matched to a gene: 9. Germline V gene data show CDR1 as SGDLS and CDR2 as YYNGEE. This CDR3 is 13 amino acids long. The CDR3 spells CASSSSQGAGQYF. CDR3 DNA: TGTGCCAGCAGCTCATCGCAGGGGGCGGGGCAGTACTTC.

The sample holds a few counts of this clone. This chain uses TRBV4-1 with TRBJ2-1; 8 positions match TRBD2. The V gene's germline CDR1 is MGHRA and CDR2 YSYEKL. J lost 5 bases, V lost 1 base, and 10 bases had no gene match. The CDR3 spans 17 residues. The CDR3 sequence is CASSQAVGSGDHNEQFF. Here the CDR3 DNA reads TGCGCCAGCAGCCAAGCAGTTGGTAGCGGGGATCACAATGAGCAGTTCTTC.

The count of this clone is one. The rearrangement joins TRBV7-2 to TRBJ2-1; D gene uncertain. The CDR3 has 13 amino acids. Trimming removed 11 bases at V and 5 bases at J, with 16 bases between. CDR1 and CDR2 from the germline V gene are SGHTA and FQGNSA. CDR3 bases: TGTGCCGCCTCACCTCTACCTCACAATGAGCAGTTCTTC. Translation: CAASPLPHNEQFF.

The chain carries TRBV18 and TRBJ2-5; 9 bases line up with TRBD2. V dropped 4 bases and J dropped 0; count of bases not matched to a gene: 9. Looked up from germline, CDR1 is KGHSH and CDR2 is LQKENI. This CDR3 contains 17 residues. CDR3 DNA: TGTGCCAGCTCACGAACCGGTAGCGGGGGTCACCAAGAGACCCAGTACTTC. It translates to CASSRTGSGGHQETQYF. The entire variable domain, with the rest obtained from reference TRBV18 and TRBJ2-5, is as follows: NAGVMQNPRHLVRRRGQEARLRCSPMKGHSHVYWYRQLPEEGLKFMVYLQKENIIDESGMPKERFSAEFPKEGPSILRIQQVVRGDSAAYFCASSRTGSGGHQETQYFGPGTRLLVL.

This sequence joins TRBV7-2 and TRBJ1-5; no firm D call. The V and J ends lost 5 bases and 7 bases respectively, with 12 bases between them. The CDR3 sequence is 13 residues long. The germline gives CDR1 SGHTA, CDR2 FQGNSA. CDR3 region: CASSLSFEQPQHF. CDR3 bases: TGTGCCAGCAGCCTAAGCTTTGAGCAGCCCCAGCATTTT.

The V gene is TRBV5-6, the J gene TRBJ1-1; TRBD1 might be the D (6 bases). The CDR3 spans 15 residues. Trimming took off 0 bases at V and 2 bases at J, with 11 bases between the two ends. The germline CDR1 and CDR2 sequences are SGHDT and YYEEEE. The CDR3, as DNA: TGTGCCAGCAGCTTGGATGGGGGCAGCAACACTGAAGCTTTCTTT. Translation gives CASSLDGGSNTEAFF.

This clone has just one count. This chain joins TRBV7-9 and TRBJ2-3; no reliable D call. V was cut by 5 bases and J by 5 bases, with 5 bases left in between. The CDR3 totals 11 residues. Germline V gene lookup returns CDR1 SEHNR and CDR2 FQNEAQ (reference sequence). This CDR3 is CASSPRDTQYF. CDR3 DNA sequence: TGTGCCAGCAGCCCGAGAGATACGCAGTATTTT.

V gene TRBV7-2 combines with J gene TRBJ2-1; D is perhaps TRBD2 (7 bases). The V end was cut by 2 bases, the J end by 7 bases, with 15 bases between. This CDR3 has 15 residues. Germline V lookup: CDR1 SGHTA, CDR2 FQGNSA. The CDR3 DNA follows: TGTGCCAGCAGCTTACTCTGGGGGGGCCGGAATGAGCAGTTCTTC. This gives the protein CASSLLWGGRNEQFF. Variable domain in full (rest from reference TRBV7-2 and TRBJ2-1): GAGVSQSPSNKVTEKGKDVELRCDPISGHTALYWYRQSLGQGLEFLIYFQGNSAPDKSGLPSDRFSAERTGGSVSTLTIQRTQQEDSAVYLCASSLLWGGRNEQFFGPGTRLTVL.

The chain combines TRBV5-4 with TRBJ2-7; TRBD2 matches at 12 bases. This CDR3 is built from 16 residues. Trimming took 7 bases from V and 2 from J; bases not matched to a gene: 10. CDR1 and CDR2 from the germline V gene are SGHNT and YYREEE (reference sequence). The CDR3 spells CASSTRLAGEAYEQYF. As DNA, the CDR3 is TGTGCCAGCTCGACGCGACTAGCGGGGGAGGCCTACGAGCAGTACTTC.

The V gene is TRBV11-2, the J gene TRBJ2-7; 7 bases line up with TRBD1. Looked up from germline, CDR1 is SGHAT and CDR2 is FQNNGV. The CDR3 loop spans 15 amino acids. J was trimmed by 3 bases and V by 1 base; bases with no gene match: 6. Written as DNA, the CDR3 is TGTGCCAGCAGCTTAGGAGGGGGCCCCCTCTACGAGCAGTACTTC. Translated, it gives CASSLGGGPLYEQYF.

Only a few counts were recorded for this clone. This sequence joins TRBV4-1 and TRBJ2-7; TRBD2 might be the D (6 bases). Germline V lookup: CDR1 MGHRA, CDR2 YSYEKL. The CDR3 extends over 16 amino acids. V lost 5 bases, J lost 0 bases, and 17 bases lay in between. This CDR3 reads CASSKGTDGGSYEQYF. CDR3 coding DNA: TGCGCCAGCAGCAAAGGGACCGACGGGGGCTCCTACGAGCAGTACTTC.

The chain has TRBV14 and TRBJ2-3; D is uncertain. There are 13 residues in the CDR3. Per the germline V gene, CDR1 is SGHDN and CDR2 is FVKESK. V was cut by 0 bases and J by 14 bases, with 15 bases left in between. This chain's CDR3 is CASSQDPRDSRYF. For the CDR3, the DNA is TGTGCCAGCAGCCAAGATCCGAGAGACTCCAGGTATTTT.

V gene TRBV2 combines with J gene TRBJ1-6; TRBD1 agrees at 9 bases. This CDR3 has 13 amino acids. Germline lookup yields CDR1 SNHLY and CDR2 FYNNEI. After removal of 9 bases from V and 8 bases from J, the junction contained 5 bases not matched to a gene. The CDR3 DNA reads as TGTGCCAGTAAGGGACAGGGTTATTCACCCCTCCACTTT. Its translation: CASKGQGYSPLHF.

CDR3 in DNA: TGTGCCAGCAGGGCTAGGAGCGGGGGGACCTACGAGCAGTACTTC. Protein product: CASRARSGGTYEQYF. This rearrangement joins TRBV2 to TRBJ2-7, with 9 positions matching TRBD2. Trimming removed 6 bases from V and 2 bases from J; junction bases left unmatched: 8. The CDR3 consists of 15 residues. Germline V gene data show CDR1 as SNHLY and CDR2 as FYNNEI.

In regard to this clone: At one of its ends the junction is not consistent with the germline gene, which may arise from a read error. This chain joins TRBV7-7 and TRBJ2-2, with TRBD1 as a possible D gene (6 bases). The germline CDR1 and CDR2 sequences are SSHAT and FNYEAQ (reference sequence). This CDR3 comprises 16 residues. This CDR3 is CASSASPGAVAGELFF. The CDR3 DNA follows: TGTGCTAGCAGCGCCTCCCCAGGGGCGGTGGCCGGGGAGCTGTTTTTT. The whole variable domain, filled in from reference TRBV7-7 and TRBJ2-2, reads GAGVSQSPRYKVTKRGQDVTLRCDPISSHATLYWYQQALGQGPEFLTYFNYEAQPDKSGLPSDRFSAERPEGSISTLTIQRTEQRDSAMYRCASSASPGAVAGELFFGEGSRLTVL.

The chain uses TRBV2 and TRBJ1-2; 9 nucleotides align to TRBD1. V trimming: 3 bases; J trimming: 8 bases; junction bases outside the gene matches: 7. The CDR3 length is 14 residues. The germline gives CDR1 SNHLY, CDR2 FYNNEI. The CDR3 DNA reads TGTGCCAGCAGTGATTGGGACAGGGATAGGGGCTACACCTTC. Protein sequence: CASSDWDRDRGYTF.